These 25 T cell receptor beta chains were all obtained from the same sample, sequenced in a study of T cell responses to AZD1222 COVID-19 vaccine. Profiled with immunoSEQ multiplex PCR; TCRdb holds only in-frame clones, not every one. The data show more than 140,000 clones, 88% seen once. The sequenced sample was peripheral blood, obtained on day 0 of AZD1222 vaccination. These receptors originate from an adult in good health.

The chain uses TRBV10-2 and TRBJ2-1, with D perhaps matching TRBD1 (6 bases). The V end was cut by 3 bases, the J end by 0 bases, with 9 bases between. Germline CDR1 reads WSHSY; CDR2 reads SAAADI. This CDR3 contains 15 residues. CDR3 nucleotides: TGCGCCAGCAGTGACAGGGGCCGCTCCTACAATGAGCAGTTCTTC. Translation: CASSDRGRSYNEQFF.

The chain carries TRBV5-5 and TRBJ2-5; D tentatively fits TRBD1 or TRBD2 (5 bases each). The CDR3 extends over 15 amino acids. The germline CDR1 and CDR2 sequences are SGHKS and YYEKEE (reference sequence). Trimming cost V 1 base and J 4 bases, with 14 bases left between them. Here the CDR3 DNA reads TGTGCCAGCAGCTTGTATTTGGGACCCGGAGAGACCCAGTACTTC. It translates to CASSLYLGPGETQYF.

The chain recombines TRBV2 with TRBJ2-4, with 8 bases lining up with TRBD2. The CDR3 totals 14 residues. CDR1 is SNHLY and CDR2 is FYNNEI in the germline V gene. The J segment lost 8 bases and the V segment lost 4 bases, leaving 7 bases of the junction unmatched. In nucleotides, the CDR3 is TGTGCCAGCAGTGCCCGGGAGGGCCGGTACATTCAGTACTTC. Its protein is CASSAREGRYIQYF.

This chain uses TRBV27 with TRBJ1-6; D gene uncertain. The CDR3 consists of 14 residues. Trimming cost V 3 bases and J 6 bases, with 9 bases left between them. The germline CDR1 and CDR2 sequences are MNHEY and SMNVEV (reference sequence). The CDR3 protein is CASSFVRTNSPLHF. The CDR3 bases are TGTGCCAGCAGTTTTGTCAGGACTAATTCACCCCTCCACTTT.

The rearrangement links TRBV28 to TRBJ1-5; perhaps TRBD1 as D (6 bases). Between the trimmed V and J ends, which lost 3 bases and 0 bases, there was a span of 15 bases. Looked up from germline, CDR1 is MDHEN and CDR2 is SYDVKM. The CDR3 is 17 amino acids. CDR3 coding DNA: TGTGCCAGCAGTTTTACCTTCAGGGGTAATAGCAATCAGCCCCAGCATTTT. It specifies CASSFTFRGNSNQPQHF.

The chain uses TRBV12-5 and TRBJ2-3; D may be TRBD1 or TRBD2 (5 bases each). From germline, CDR1 is LGHNT and CDR2 FRNRAP. V was cut by 0 bases and J by 8 bases, with 18 bases left in between. There are 16 residues in the CDR3. CDR3 amino acids: CASGLVHGGGLSTQYF. As DNA, the CDR3 is TGTGCTAGTGGTTTGGTCCACGGTGGGGGTTTAAGTACGCAGTATTTT.

A single count supports this clone. The chain recombines TRBV20-1 with TRBJ2-7; D unclear. This CDR3 has 11 residues. Germline V lookup: CDR1 DFQATT, CDR2 SNEGSKA (reference sequence). The V gene lost 3 bases and the J gene lost 9 bases, with 12 bases spanning the gap. CDR3 DNA sequence: TGCAGTGCTAGCCGATCTGATGGGCAGTACTTC. Protein sequence: CSASRSDGQYF.

V gene TRBV14 combines with J gene TRBJ1-3, with D hard to call. The V gene lost 5 bases and the J gene lost 1 base, with 12 bases spanning the gap. Germline CDR1 reads SGHDN; CDR2 reads FVKESK. This CDR3 contains 15 residues. CDR3 sequence: CASSGSTASGNTIYF. As DNA, the CDR3 is TGTGCCAGCAGCGGTTCTACAGCTTCTGGAAACACCATATATTTT.

Only one count was recorded for this clone. The chain has TRBV6-5 and TRBJ2-7; TRBD2 agrees at 10 bases. Per the germline V gene, CDR1 is MNHEY and CDR2 is SVGAGI. CDR3 length: 15 amino acids. With 2 bases clipped from V and 6 bases from J, the junction kept 7 bases outside the gene matches. The CDR3: CASSYGGTSVIEQYF. The CDR3 coding sequence is TGTGCCAGCAGTTACGGTGGGACTAGCGTCATCGAGCAGTACTTC.

This chain connects TRBV2 to TRBJ1-2; 9 positions match TRBD1. The germline gives CDR1 SNHLY, CDR2 FYNNEI. The CDR3 sequence is 15 residues long. After removal of 6 bases from V and 5 bases from J, the junction contained 10 bases not matched to a gene. The CDR3 bases are TGTGCCAGCAGGGGGGGACAGGGTCCCCATTATGGCTACACCTTC. Amino acid sequence: CASRGGQGPHYGYTF. Together with reference TRBV2 and TRBJ1-2, the CDR3 gives the full variable domain: EPEVTQTPSHQVTQMGQEVILRCVPISNHLYFYWYRQILGQKVEFLVSFYNNEISEKSEIFDDQFSVERPDGSNFTLKIRSTKLEDSAMYFCASRGGQGPHYGYTFGSGTRLTVV.

This chain uses TRBV4-2 with TRBJ1-1; D is uncertain. Germline V gene lookup returns CDR1 LGHNA and CDR2 YNFKEQ. V was cut by 0 bases and J by 10 bases, with 15 bases left in between. The CDR3 has 14 residues. CDR3: CASSQEIPSLLAFF. CDR3 nucleotides: TGTGCCAGCAGCCAAGAGATACCCAGTCTACTAGCTTTCTTT.

The chain couples TRBV3-1 (or the pseudogene TRBV3-2) to TRBJ2-5; D unclear. Germline V gives CDR1 LGHDT, CDR2 YNNKEL (reference sequence). CDR3 length equals 14 residues. The ends were cut back, 2 bases at V and 4 bases at J, with 11 bases in the middle. The CDR3: CASSQPVWGETQYF. As DNA, the CDR3 is TGTGCCAGCAGCCAACCCGTTTGGGGAGAGACCCAGTACTTC.

The chain couples TRBV20-1 to TRBJ1-4; D gene ambiguous. V was pared by 3 bases and J by 1 base, with 15 bases between. Germline V gives CDR1 DFQATT, CDR2 SNEGSKA (reference sequence). The CDR3 runs 16 residues. CDR3 in DNA: TGCAGTGCTAGTTACGGCAGCGCTTTAACTAATGAAAAACTGTTTTTT. Translated, it gives CSASYGSALTNEKLFF.

The J gene is TRBJ1-1, the V gene TRBV11-3; D gene unclear. Germline V gene lookup returns CDR1 SGHNT and CDR2 YENEEA. Trimming shortened V by 2 bases and J by 1 base, and 8 bases separated the two germline ends. The length of the CDR3 is 14 residues. CDR3 bases: TGTGCCAGCAGCTTAATCCGGGCGAACACTGAAGCTTTCTTT. It specifies CASSLIRANTEAFF. Drawing the rest from reference TRBV11-3 and TRBJ1-1, the complete variable domain is EAGVVQSPRYKIIEKKQPVAFWCNPISGHNTLYWYLQNLGQGPELLIRYENEEAVDDSQLPKDRFSAERLKGVDSTLKIQPAELGDSAVYLCASSLIRANTEAFFGQGTRLTVV.

The V and J genes are TRBV7-6 and TRBJ1-3, with TRBD1 matching 7 bases. Germline CDR1 and CDR2: SGHVS and FNYEAQ. The CDR3 consists of 15 residues. V gave up 5 bases and J gave up 2 bases; unmatched junction bases: 6. In DNA form, the CDR3 reads TGTGCCAGCAGCCTTACAGGGGCTACTGGAAACACCATATATTTT. It codes for CASSLTGATGNTIYF.

The chain recombines TRBV11-3 with TRBJ1-3, with 7 bases that match TRBD1. The V and J ends lost 5 bases and 4 bases, in that order; junction bases with no gene match: 5. Germline V gene sequence: CDR1 SGHNT, CDR2 YENEEA. This CDR3 contains 14 residues. In DNA form, the CDR3 reads TGTGCCAGCAGCCCCCAGGGGGTCGGAAACACCATATATTTT. This encodes CASSPQGVGNTIYF.

The chain has TRBV10-2 and TRBJ2-2, with TRBD2 as a possible D gene (5 bases). Germline V gene data show CDR1 as WSHSY and CDR2 as SAAADI. V was trimmed by 8 bases and J by 3 bases, leaving 13 bases between them. This CDR3 comprises 14 residues. Here the CDR3 DNA reads TGCGCCAGCCTCCTATGGGGAGACACCGGGGAGCTGTTTTTT. The encoded protein is CASLLWGDTGELFF.

The J gene is TRBJ1-1, the V gene TRBV5-4, with D possibly matching TRBD1 (6 bases). V was clipped by 0 bases and J by 7 bases, with 13 bases between them. CDR3 size: 14 residues. Germline-derived CDR1 and CDR2 are SGHNT and YYREEE (reference sequence). The DNA of the CDR3 is TGTGCCAGCAGCTTGGTTGGGGGCCATGTTGAAGCTTTCTTT. Its translation: CASSLVGGHVEAFF.

This chain joins TRBV7-2 and TRBJ2-1, with 9 bases that match TRBD2. This CDR3 is built from 16 residues. The V and J ends lost 1 base and 5 bases, in that order; junction bases with no gene match: 6. Germline V gene lookup returns CDR1 SGHTA and CDR2 FQGNSA. The CDR3 region has the DNA TGTGCCAGCAGCTTAGGAGTTAGCGGGAGACACAATGAGCAGTTCTTC. Translated, it gives CASSLGVSGRHNEQFF.

The CDR3 nucleotides read TGTGCCAGCAGTTTCTTGATGGAGCCCCTGGGTACTGAAGCTTTCTTT. It translates to CASSFLMEPLGTEAFF. The chain has TRBV28 and TRBJ1-1, with D uncertain. With 3 bases removed from V and 5 bases from J, the gap between germline ends came to 19 bases. Germline CDR1 and CDR2: MDHEN and SYDVKM. This CDR3 is 16 amino acids long.

The chain uses TRBV12-3 or TRBV12-4 and TRBJ2-1; D may match TRBD1 or TRBD2 (5 bases each). Trimming took off 6 bases at V and 8 bases at J, with 14 bases between the two ends. The CDR3 has 13 amino acids. Written as DNA, the CDR3 is TGTGCCAGCAGCCGAGCAGGGAGCGATGAGCAGTTCTTC. Translating it yields CASSRAGSDEQFF.

Details on this clone: At one of its ends the junction is not consistent with the germline gene, which may arise from a read error. CDR3 sequence reads: CASGLDFMDF. DNA of the CDR3: TGTGCCAGCGGCCTAGATTTCATGGACTTC. The chain has TRBV6-2 or TRBV6-3 and TRBJ2-5; no reliable D call. Looked up from germline, CDR1 is MNHEY and CDR2 is SVGEGT. This CDR3 region has 10 residues.

CDR3 bases: TGTGCCAGCAGTGATTTGGGGACCAAAAACATTCAGTACTTC. It translates to CASSDLGTKNIQYF. This chain connects TRBV25-1 to TRBJ2-4; unclear D gene. The CDR3 has 14 amino acids. V was trimmed by 3 bases and J by 2 bases, leaving 8 bases between them. CDR1 and CDR2 (germline): MGHDK, SYGVNS.

The CDR3 bases are TGTGCCAGCAGGCCGGCGGGAGACCTTGGGACCCAGCATTTT. Translating gives CASRPAGDLGTQHF. The chain couples TRBV27 to TRBJ1-5; D is unresolved. The CDR3 is 14 amino acids. Trimming left V 6 bases short and J 11 bases short, with 20 bases between. Germline V lookup: CDR1 MNHEY, CDR2 SMNVEV (reference sequence).

V usage is TRBV5-6 and J usage is TRBJ2-7; possibly TRBD1 or TRBD2 for D (5 bases each). The ends were cut back, 0 bases at V and 3 bases at J, with 10 bases in the middle. The germline gives CDR1 SGHDT, CDR2 YYEEEE. CDR3 length equals 14 residues. In nucleotides, the CDR3 is TGTGCCAGCAGCTTGGCGGGGCCGATCTACGAGCAGTACTTC. Its translation is CASSLAGPIYEQYF.